A single sample is the source of the 15 T cell receptor beta chains below, sequenced in a study of glioma-infiltrating T cells after dendritic cell vaccination. Data came from immunoSEQ multiplex PCR; TCRdb stores just in-frame clones and leaves some out. The sample has about 100,000 clones; about 85% are singletons. The sample's time point: after dendritic cell vaccination, including at tumor progression/relapse. Sequences were derived from blood, sampled after dendritic cell vaccination. These receptors came from a human donor with glioblastoma.

The chain has TRBV6-5 and TRBJ2-7, with TRBD1 as a possible D gene (6 bases). Trimming removed 0 bases at V and 6 bases at J, with 12 bases between. The CDR3 consists of 14 residues. Germline loops: CDR1 MNHEY, CDR2 SVGAGI. The CDR3 bases are TGTGCCAGCAGTTACTCGTCAGGGGTCGGCGAGCAGTACTTC. Protein: CASSYSSGVGEQYF.

This chain uses TRBV6-1 with TRBJ1-1; 8 bases agree with TRBD1. The CDR3 is 15 residues long. Trimming took 6 bases from V and 4 from J; bases not matched to a gene: 10. From germline, CDR1 is MNHNS and CDR2 SASEGT. For the CDR3, the DNA is TGTGCCAGCAGATTCGGGACAGGCCGGTTCACTGAAGCTTTCTTT. This gives the protein CASRFGTGRFTEAFF.

The V gene is TRBV6-5, the J gene TRBJ2-3; D unresolved. The CDR3 sequence is 14 residues long. Germline V gene sequence: CDR1 MNHEY, CDR2 SVGAGI. Trimming pared 0 bases from V and 1 base from J, leaving 5 bases between. The CDR3 DNA sequence: TGTGCCAGCAGTTACTCGGCGGGCACAGATACGCAGTATTTT. This gives the protein CASSYSAGTDTQYF.

The rearrangement links TRBV2 to TRBJ1-1; D possibly corresponds to TRBD1 (6 bases). V lost 7 bases and J 5 bases, leaving 11 bases between the germline ends. The CDR3 is 12 amino acids. CDR1 is SNHLY and CDR2 is FYNNEI in the germline V gene. CDR3 region: CASNRAGTEAFF. The CDR3, as DNA: TGTGCCAGCAACAGGGCCGGGACTGAAGCTTTCTTT.

The chain joins TRBV5-6 to TRBJ1-2; TRBD1 matches 10 bases. V was clipped by 0 bases and J by 8 bases; unmatched bases: 4. The CDR3 loop spans 14 amino acids. The germline V gene encodes CDR1 SGHDT and CDR2 YYEEEE. The CDR3 DNA is TGTGCCAGCAGCTTGGTGGGGACAGGGGTAGGCTACACCTTC. Translated, it gives CASSLVGTGVGYTF.

Comments on this clone: Germline is not matched at one junction end, which may reflect a read error. The chain carries TRBV10-2 and TRBJ1-1; 7 nucleotides align to TRBD1. The CDR3 is 13 residues long. CDR1 is WSHSY and CDR2 is SAAADI in the germline V gene. CDR3 residues: CTSSRTGNTEAFF. The CDR3 DNA is TGCACCAGCAGCCGGACAGGGAACACTGAAGCTTTCTTT.

This clone turned up a few times. The rearrangement uses TRBV15 and TRBJ1-5; tentative D call: TRBD1 (5 bases). The length of the CDR3 is 15 residues. Trimming took off 5 bases at V and 7 bases at J, with 18 bases between the two ends. Germline V gene sequence: CDR1 LNHNV, CDR2 YYDKDF (reference sequence). CDR3 residues: CATSPDPGRGQPQHF. The CDR3 nucleotides read TGTGCCACCAGCCCCGACCCGGGGCGGGGGCAGCCCCAGCATTTT.

The V and J genes are TRBV5-5 and TRBJ2-7, with D perhaps TRBD2 (5 bases). The CDR3 loop spans 16 amino acids. Germline V gene data show CDR1 as SGHKS and CDR2 as YYEKEE (reference sequence). Trimming stripped 5 bases from V and 6 bases from J, with 24 bases between. The DNA of the CDR3 is TGTGCCAGCAGTACCCCACCGGGAACTCGATACGGCGAGCAGTACTTC. This codes for CASSTPPGTRYGEQYF.

The chain joins TRBV5-6 to TRBJ1-2; 8 bases match TRBD1. The J segment lost 6 bases and the V segment lost 2 bases, leaving 6 bases of the junction unmatched. The CDR3 totals 14 residues. The germline gives CDR1 SGHDT, CDR2 YYEEEE. CDR3 nucleotides: TGTGCCAGCAGCTTACCCTACAGGGGGAATGGCTACACCTTC. It specifies CASSLPYRGNGYTF.

A single count supports this clone. The genes are TRBV10-1 and TRBJ2-1; 7 bases map to TRBD1. The CDR3 is 15 residues long. V lost 0 bases and J lost 8; bases outside the gene matches: 7. Germline V gene lookup returns CDR1 WNHNN and CDR2 SYGVQD (reference sequence). The CDR3: CASSESGTGVDEQFF. In DNA, the CDR3 is TGCGCCAGCAGTGAGTCGGGCACAGGGGTTGATGAGCAGTTCTTC.

This chain joins TRBV18 and TRBJ1-3, with D uncertain. Trimming took off 3 bases at V and 0 bases at J, with 12 bases between the two ends. CDR1 and CDR2 (germline): KGHSH, LQKENI. CDR3 size: 16 residues. CDR3: CASSPGVTFSGNTIYF. The DNA of the CDR3 is TGTGCCAGCTCACCGGGCGTAACATTCTCTGGAAACACCATATATTTT.

CDR3 protein: CAWSVNRGAGTEAFF. The CDR3 region has the DNA TGTGCCTGGAGTGTAAACAGGGGGGCTGGTACTGAAGCTTTCTTT. The chain employs TRBV30 and TRBJ1-1, with 8 nucleotides matching TRBD1. V gave up 0 bases and J gave up 5 bases; unmatched junction bases: 8. Germline CDR1 GTSNPN, CDR2 SVGIG (reference sequence). The CDR3 runs to 15 residues.

This clone has more than one count but fewer than ten. J is TRBJ1-6 and V is TRBV6-5; no firm D call. Trimming shortened V by 6 bases and J by 7 bases, and 13 bases separated the two germline ends. CDR3 length equals 14 residues. Germline V gene data show CDR1 as MNHEY and CDR2 as SVGAGI. Here the CDR3 reads CASSPDERNSPLHF. The DNA of the CDR3 is TGTGCCAGCAGCCCCGACGAGCGAAATTCACCCCTCCACTTT.

The chain uses TRBV2 and TRBJ1-5, with 11 bases that match TRBD1. Germline V lookup: CDR1 SNHLY, CDR2 FYNNEI. This CDR3 has 19 amino acids. V lost 1 base to trimming and J lost 4 bases; unmatched junction nucleotides: 12. This CDR3 reads CASSEGPGTGTGGNQPQHF. The CDR3 bases are TGTGCCAGCAGTGAAGGGCCCGGGACCGGGACAGGGGGAAATCAGCCCCAGCATTTT.

This chain links TRBV5-5 with TRBJ1-1, with TRBD1 identical over 8 bases. Losses at the gene ends were 6 bases for V and 4 bases for J; bases not matched to a gene: 8. There are 14 residues in the CDR3. From germline, CDR1 is SGHKS and CDR2 YYEKEE (reference sequence). As DNA, the CDR3 is TGTGCCAGCATGCGGAACAGGGGGGGCACTGAAGCTTTCTTT. This codes for CASMRNRGGTEAFF.